The clone carrying this T cell receptor beta chain was seen at least ten times. Its specificity is unknown. RNA served as the template for amplifying TCR beta CDR3 regions. After a first-round RT-PCR with HTBI primers, a second-round multiplex PCR was run. TCRdb re-derived calls from the multiplex PCR reads in MiXCR, one entry per CDR3 protein. This table holds fewer than 600,000 distinct CDR3 sequences, approximately 15% found once. The CDR3 length is 12 residues. Looked up from germline, CDR1 is MNHNS and CDR2 is SASEGT. V lost 9 bases and J lost 0, with 3 bases in between. This record belongs to a study of Graves' ophthalmopathy and Graves' hyperthyroidism. General study results and limits: With roughly 65% sensitivity and approximately 73% specificity, the model predicted ophthalmopathy progression.

As the starting material, roughly 9.8 ml of fresh peripheral blood yielded the PBMCs. Specimen: blood. The chain has TRBV6-1 and TRBJ2-6; no clear D gene. The receptor was derived from a woman aged 30 to 39 with Graves' ophthalmopathy. The DNA for the CDR3 is TGTGCCAGTCGCTCTGGGGCCAACGTCCTGACTTTC. Translating it yields CASRSGANVLTF.